These T cell receptor beta chains were read from a single sample in a study of T cells in Graves' hyperthyroidism and ophthalmopathy. TCRdb used MiXCR to reprocess the multiplex PCR reads, holding one entry per CDR3 protein. Here the sample spans about 690,000 distinct CDR3 sequences, about 18% being singletons. Material for sequencing was blood. Every receptor here comes from a man aged 50 to 59 with Graves' hyperthyroidism. The CDR3 runs from the conserved cysteine through the conserved F or W. The D gene is left open where the match is weak. For some rows the clone size is stated as once, few or many, or as a class when expanded; others skip it.

CDR3nt: TGTGCCAGCACCACCGGGAGGCCCTCCTACGAGCAGTACTTC
CDR3aa: CASTTGRPSYEQYF
abundance: many
v_gene: TRBV12-3/TRBV12-4
d_gene: TRBD2
j_gene: TRBJ2-7

CDR3nt: TGTGCCAGCAGCTTAGATCAACCGGACATTCAGTACTTC
CDR3aa: CASSLDQPDIQYF
abundance: many
v_gene: TRBV11-2
d_gene: .
j_gene: TRBJ2-4

CDR3nt: TGTGCCAGCAGCCTAGCAGGACAGAGCCATGGCTACACCTTC
CDR3aa: CASSLAGQSHGYTF
abundance: many
v_gene: TRBV3-1
d_gene: .
j_gene: TRBJ1-2

CDR3nt: TGTGCCAGCACTCGAACAAAGGAAAAACTGTTTTTT
CDR3aa: CASTRTKEKLFF
abundance: .
v_gene: TRBV2
d_gene: .
j_gene: TRBJ1-4

CDR3nt: TGTGCCACCAGCGGGACAGGGGGCACTGAAGCTTTCTTT
CDR3aa: CATSGTGGTEAFF
abundance: many
v_gene: TRBV24-1
d_gene: TRBD1
j_gene: TRBJ1-1

CDR3nt: TGTGCCAGCAGCGGAGTTAGCGGGTCTTATGGCACAGATACGCAGTATTTT
CDR3aa: CASSGVSGSYGTDTQYF
abundance: few
v_gene: TRBV7-6
d_gene: TRBD2
j_gene: TRBJ2-3

CDR3nt: TGTGCCAGCCGCCAAAGGGTCAAGCAGCCCCAGCATTTT
CDR3aa: CASRQRVKQPQHF
abundance: .
v_gene: TRBV6-1
d_gene: .
j_gene: TRBJ1-5

CDR3nt: TGTGCCAGTACCCCAAGCCGGGGACTAGCGGGATCTAGCTCCTACGAGCAGTACTTC
CDR3aa: CASTPSRGLAGSSSYEQYF
abundance: few
v_gene: TRBV19
d_gene: TRBD2
j_gene: TRBJ2-7

CDR3nt: TGTGCCAGCAGCGACCCGGGACTAGCGGGCCGAAATGAGCAGTTCTTC
CDR3aa: CASSDPGLAGRNEQFF
abundance: many
v_gene: TRBV2
d_gene: TRBD2
j_gene: TRBJ2-1

CDR3nt: TGTGCCAGCTCACCGACAGGAAACGGCTACGAGCAGTACTTC
CDR3aa: CASSPTGNGYEQYF
abundance: many
v_gene: TRBV18
d_gene: .
j_gene: TRBJ2-7

CDR3nt: TGTGCCAGCAGCTTTGGAGCCCCTAACTATGGCTACACCTTC
CDR3aa: CASSFGAPNYGYTF
abundance: many
v_gene: TRBV11-2
d_gene: .
j_gene: TRBJ1-2

CDR3nt: TGTGCCAGCAGTTCACAGGGGGCAGCGAGAAAACTGTTTTTT
CDR3aa: CASSSQGAARKLFF
abundance: many
v_gene: TRBV28
d_gene: TRBD1
j_gene: TRBJ1-4

CDR3nt: TGCGCCAGCAGCCAACCCCGTTGGAGAGTGGCGGGGGCCAACGTCCTGACTTTC
CDR3aa: CASSQPRWRVAGANVLTF
abundance: few
v_gene: TRBV4-1
d_gene: .
j_gene: TRBJ2-6

CDR3nt: TGCAGTGCTAGAAAGGACCGGGACAGGTTGAGGACAACTAATGAAAAACTGTTTTTT
CDR3aa: CSARKDRDRLRTTNEKLFF
abundance: many
v_gene: TRBV20-1
d_gene: TRBD1
j_gene: TRBJ1-4

CDR3nt: TGCGCCAGCAGCCTAACAGGGGGAATGAGCTACGAGCAGTACTTC
CDR3aa: CASSLTGGMSYEQYF
abundance: .
v_gene: TRBV4-1
d_gene: TRBD1
j_gene: TRBJ2-7

CDR3nt: TGCGCCAGCAGCCAAGATCCCCCGGGACAGATGAACACTGAAGCTTTCTTT
CDR3aa: CASSQDPPGQMNTEAFF
abundance: .
v_gene: TRBV4-1
d_gene: TRBD1
j_gene: TRBJ1-1

CDR3nt: TGCAGTGCTAGGGGTCGTCTAGCGGGATGGCCGTTGCACAATGAGCAATTCTTC
CDR3aa: CSARGRLAGWPLHNEQFF
abundance: few
v_gene: TRBV20-1
d_gene: TRBD2
j_gene: TRBJ2-1

CDR3nt: TGTGCCAGCAGGCGCGGGGTATCCGGGACAGCGAACACTGAAGCTTTCTTT
CDR3aa: CASRRGVSGTANTEAFF
abundance: many
v_gene: TRBV27
d_gene: TRBD1
j_gene: TRBJ1-1